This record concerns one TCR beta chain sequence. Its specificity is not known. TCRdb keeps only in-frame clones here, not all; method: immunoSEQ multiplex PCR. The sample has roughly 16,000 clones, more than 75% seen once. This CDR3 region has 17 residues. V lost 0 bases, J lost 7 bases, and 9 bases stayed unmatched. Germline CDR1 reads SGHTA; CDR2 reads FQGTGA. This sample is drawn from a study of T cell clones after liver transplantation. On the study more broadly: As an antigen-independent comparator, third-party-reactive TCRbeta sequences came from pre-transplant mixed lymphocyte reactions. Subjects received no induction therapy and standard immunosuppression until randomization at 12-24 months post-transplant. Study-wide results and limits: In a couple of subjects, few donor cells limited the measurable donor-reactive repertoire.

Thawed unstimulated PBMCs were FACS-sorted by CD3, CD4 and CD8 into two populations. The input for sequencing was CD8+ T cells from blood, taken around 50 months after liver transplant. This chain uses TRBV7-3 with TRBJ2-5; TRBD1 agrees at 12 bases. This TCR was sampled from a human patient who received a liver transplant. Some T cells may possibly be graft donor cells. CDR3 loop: CASSLTGTGGEFGTQYF. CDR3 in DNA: TGTGCCAGCAGCTTAACGGGGACAGGGGGCGAATTCGGGACCCAGTACTTC.